This T cell receptor beta chain was recorded in a study of OX40 agonist ivuxolimab in advanced cancers. Study outcomes and limitations: Specificity for antigen went undetermined in the expanded peripheral T cells. Expanded clones were, on average, more numerous in CD8+ T cells than in CD4+.

After removal of 4 bases from V and 6 bases from J, the junction contained 1 base not matched to a gene. CDR3 size: 12 residues. Germline-derived CDR1 and CDR2 are SNHLY and FYNNEI. To note about this clone: No antigen is known for it.

Sequenced by immunoSEQ multiplex PCR; TCRdb stores in-frame clones only, minus some. The sample yields approximately 90,000 clones, roughly 87% seen once. The chain carries TRBV2 and TRBJ1-2; 8 bases agree with TRBD1. The source is an adult with an advanced solid tumor such as melanoma, head and neck, liver or kidney cancer. Here the sequenced sample was CD4+ or CD8+ T cells sorted from blood, taken in a trial of the OX40 agonist ivuxolimab. Here the CDR3 reads CASSVGQDGYTF. CDR3 DNA sequence: TGTGCCAGCAGTGTGGGACAGGATGGCTACACCTTC.